Detailed here is one T cell receptor (beta chain). The source of the sample is a study of control samples from healthy donors and cancer patients. This table comes from immunoSEQ multiplex PCR, and its TCRdb copy is limited to in-frame clones, with some not included. Among around 90,000 clones listed, around nine tenths were seen once. The V and J ends lost 2 bases and 3 bases respectively, with 9 bases between them. Germline loops: CDR1 SGHNT, CDR2 YYREEE (reference sequence). The CDR3 is 13 amino acids. The receptor's source is a man younger than 45 in good health. Input material: blood. The V and J genes are TRBV5-4 and TRBJ2-7, with D perhaps matching TRBD2 (7 bases). CDR3: CASSLGGGYEQYF. CDR3 nucleotide sequence: TGTGCCAGCAGCTTAGGGGGGGGCTACGAGCAGTACTTC.